Following are 32 T cell receptor beta chains from one sample sequenced in a study of shared T cell receptors in the human thymus. TCRdb's table, derived via immunoSEQ multiplex PCR, lists solely in-frame clones and lacks some. The sample holds 640,000 or so clones, about 90% seen once. The same data also went into a second study, on human thymus T cells.

The specimen sequenced was thymocytes. These receptors were collected from a boy in the first two years of life with a congenital heart defect.

The CDR3 DNA reads TGTGCCAGCAGTAGCGGGGCCAACTACGAGCAGTACTTC. Amino acid sequence: CASSSGANYEQYF. The V call is TRBV28, the J call TRBJ2-7, with TRBD2 matching over 7 bases. Germline V CDR1 and CDR2: MDHEN, SYDVKM. After removal of 5 bases from V and 3 bases from J, the junction contained 4 bases not matched to a gene. The length of the CDR3 is 13 residues.

The chain couples TRBV7-2 to TRBJ1-4; weak D call: TRBD1 (5 bases). CDR3 length: 14 residues. V lost 5 bases and J 6 bases, leaving 13 bases between the germline ends. From germline, CDR1 is SGHTA and CDR2 FQGNSA. CDR3 nucleotides: TGTGCCAGCAGCCCCAGCGGGGCCGATGAAAAACTGTTTTTT. It encodes CASSPSGADEKLFF.

The chain links TRBV15 to TRBJ2-7; the match to TRBD1 covers 11 bases. CDR1 is LNHNV and CDR2 is YYDKDF in the germline V gene (reference sequence). V shed 1 base, J shed 2 bases, and the junction held 19 bases outside the gene matches. CDR3 length equals 21 residues. The CDR3 here is CATSRGRIRDRGWREAYEQYF. Here the CDR3 DNA reads TGTGCCACCAGCAGAGGACGAATCCGGGACAGGGGGTGGCGGGAGGCCTACGAGCAGTACTTC. Full variable domain (remainder filled in from reference TRBV15 and TRBJ2-7): DAMVIQNPRYQVTQFGKPVTLSCSQTLNHNVMYWYQQKSSQAPKLLFHYYDKDFNNEADTPDNFQSRRPNTSFCFLDIRSPGLGDTAMYLCATSRGRIRDRGWREAYEQYFGPGTRLTVT.

This chain links TRBV5-1 with TRBJ2-7; TRBD2 matches 10 bases. This CDR3 is built from 15 residues. Germline V gene lookup returns CDR1 SGHRS and CDR2 YFSETQ. V shed 4 bases, J shed 3 bases, and the junction held 7 bases outside the gene matches. The DNA for the CDR3 is TGCGCCAGCAGCCAAACAACTAGCGGGGTCTACGAGCAGTACTTC. This translates into CASSQTTSGVYEQYF.

The chain employs TRBV7-3 and TRBJ1-6; D unresolved. V was shortened by 2 bases and J by 3 bases, with 11 bases between the two germline ends. Looked up from germline, CDR1 is SGHTA and CDR2 is FQGTGA. This CDR3 region has 16 residues. The CDR3 region is CASSLGGVGYNSPLHF. CDR3 nucleotides: TGTGCCAGCAGCTTAGGCGGGGTCGGCTATAATTCACCCCTCCACTTT.

The chain couples TRBV27 to TRBJ1-5; TRBD1 matches at 8 bases. The CDR3 runs 16 residues. Trimming at V came to 6 bases and at J to 0 bases, leaving 7 bases not matched to a gene. The V gene's germline CDR1 is MNHEY and CDR2 SMNVEV (reference sequence). The CDR3, as DNA: TGTGCCAGCAGCTCACAGGGGGATATTAGCAATCAGCCCCAGCATTTT. This encodes CASSSQGDISNQPQHF.

The chain combines TRBV27 with TRBJ2-1; TRBD2 agrees at 11 bases. Germline lookup yields CDR1 MNHEY and CDR2 SMNVEV (reference sequence). The CDR3 spans 16 residues. V lost 2 bases, J lost 4 bases, and 4 bases stayed unmatched. This CDR3 is CASSLGGLAVYNEQFF. The CDR3, as DNA: TGTGCCAGCAGTTTAGGGGGACTAGCGGTATACAATGAGCAGTTCTTC.

The rearrangement joins TRBV28 to TRBJ2-7, with D maybe TRBD2 (6 bases). Germline V gene lookup returns CDR1 MDHEN and CDR2 SYDVKM. The CDR3 spans 15 residues. Deletions cut 0 bases from V and 3 bases from J, with 12 bases between. CDR3 sequence reads: CASSLCGGDGYEQYF. The CDR3 nucleotides are TGTGCCAGCAGTTTATGTGGAGGGGATGGCTACGAGCAGTACTTC.

J is TRBJ2-7 and V is TRBV28; no definite D call. V was clipped by 6 bases and J by 5 bases, with 14 bases between them. The CDR3 runs 13 residues. In germline, CDR1 is MDHEN, CDR2 SYDVKM. The CDR3 sequence: CASSPKSPNEQYF. The CDR3 DNA reads TGTGCCAGCAGCCCCAAATCCCCCAACGAGCAGTACTTC.

The rearrangement joins TRBV7-9 to TRBJ1-1; D uncertain. Trimming removed 7 bases at V and 1 base at J, with 19 bases between. This CDR3 region has 16 residues. Per germline, CDR1 SEHNR and CDR2 FQNEAQ (reference sequence). CDR3 nucleotide sequence: TGTGCCAGCACTACCAGGAACGACCGAAAGAACACTGAAGCTTTCTTT. The encoded protein is CASTTRNDRKNTEAFF.

This chain uses TRBV28 with TRBJ1-5; a weak D match, TRBD1 (5 bases). Per germline, CDR1 MDHEN and CDR2 SYDVKM. Trimming shortened V by 2 bases and J by 2 bases, and 19 bases separated the two germline ends. The CDR3 contains 18 residues. CDR3 sequence reads: CASSLKAGRVMGNQPQHF. CDR3 bases: TGTGCCAGCAGTTTAAAGGCAGGGAGGGTTATGGGCAATCAGCCCCAGCATTTT.

CDR3 protein: CASSPLYLAGVDTQYF. The CDR3 DNA sequence: TGCGCCAGCAGCCCCCTCTACCTAGCGGGAGTAGATACGCAGTATTTT. The chain uses TRBV4-3 and TRBJ2-3, with 10 bases identical to TRBD2. J was trimmed by 5 bases and V by 4 bases; bases with no gene match: 9. The CDR3 is 16 residues long. CDR1 and CDR2 from the germline V gene are LGHNA and YSLEER.

The chain uses TRBV5-6 and TRBJ2-3, with D possibly being TRBD2 (5 bases). V was pared by 2 bases and J by 7 bases, with 8 bases between. Germline V gives CDR1 SGHDT, CDR2 YYEEEE. The CDR3 has 12 residues. The CDR3 nucleotides are TGTGCCAGCAGCTTAGAGGGCAATACGCAGTATTTT. Encoded protein: CASSLEGNTQYF.

The rearrangement links TRBV6-1 to TRBJ2-7, with TRBD1 identical over 7 bases. The CDR3 runs to 15 residues. Per the germline V gene, CDR1 is MNHNS and CDR2 is SASEGT. Germline trimming cut 6 bases from V and 3 bases from J; bases unmatched to any gene: 11. CDR3 in amino acids: CASSAPGQRLYEQYF. CDR3 nucleotides: TGTGCCAGCAGCGCCCCGGGACAGCGGCTCTACGAGCAGTACTTC.

The V and J genes are TRBV4-3 and TRBJ1-1; D might be TRBD1 (6 bases). V was shortened by 1 base and J by 7 bases, with 13 bases between the two germline ends. The germline V gene encodes CDR1 LGHNA and CDR2 YSLEER. This CDR3 is built from 14 residues. The chain's CDR3 is CASSQAQTGSEAFF. DNA of the CDR3: TGCGCCAGCAGCCAAGCCCAGACAGGCAGTGAAGCTTTCTTT.

The chain uses TRBV6-5 and TRBJ2-6; D possibly corresponds to TRBD1 (5 bases). Germline V gene lookup returns CDR1 MNHEY and CDR2 SVGAGI. Trimming shortened V by 0 bases and J by 4 bases, and 10 bases separated the two germline ends. The CDR3 is 16 residues long. Here the CDR3 DNA reads TGTGCCAGCAGTTACTCGGCAGGGTGCGGGGCCAACGTCCTGACTTTC. Translated, it gives CASSYSAGCGANVLTF.

This chain joins TRBV5-1 and TRBJ2-2, with 13 bases fitting TRBD2. The CDR3 loop spans 17 amino acids. Trimming removed 0 bases from V and 1 base from J; junction bases left unmatched: 0. Germline V gene lookup returns CDR1 SGHRS and CDR2 YFSETQ. In DNA, the CDR3 is TGCGCCAGCAGCTTGGGACTAGCGGGGGGGAACACCGGGGAGCTGTTTTTT. This codes for CASSLGLAGGNTGELFF.

V and J are TRBV6-6 and TRBJ2-7, with D possibly matching TRBD2 (6 bases). This CDR3 has 14 residues. V was cut by 5 bases and J by 4 bases, with 15 bases left in between. Germline lookup yields CDR1 MNHNY and CDR2 SVGAGI (reference sequence). The CDR3 coding sequence is TGTGCCAGCAGTGGGGGACTCCTGCCGTACGAGCAGTACTTC. Protein sequence: CASSGGLLPYEQYF.

In DNA, the CDR3 is TGTGCCAGTAGTATAACGGGACAGGGGTATAATCAGCCCCAGCATTTT. This codes for CASSITGQGYNQPQHF. The gene calls are TRBV19 and TRBJ1-5, with 10 nucleotides matching TRBD1. V shed 2 bases and J 4 bases; nucleotides not matched to a gene: 5. Germline assignment: CDR1 LNHDA and CDR2 SQIVND (reference sequence). CDR3 size: 16 residues.

The chain links TRBV19 to TRBJ2-1; a weak D match, TRBD2 (7 bases). V was shortened by 8 bases and J by 5 bases, with 19 bases between the two germline ends. Per germline, CDR1 LNHDA and CDR2 SQIVND (reference sequence). This CDR3 region has 15 residues. The CDR3 DNA is TGTGCCAGTGGACAGCGGGGACCGCCGCACAATGAGCAGTTCTTC. As protein: CASGQRGPPHNEQFF.

The chain joins TRBV19 to TRBJ1-4, with D possibly matching TRBD1 (6 bases). The V and J ends lost 7 bases and 4 bases respectively, with 7 bases between them. Germline V gene sequence: CDR1 LNHDA, CDR2 SQIVND (reference sequence). The CDR3 spans 12 residues. Written as DNA, the CDR3 is TGTGCCAGTAACAGGGATAATGAAAAACTGTTTTTT. Translated: CASNRDNEKLFF.

This rearrangement joins TRBV5-1 to TRBJ2-7; D is unresolved. CDR3 size: 15 residues. V lost 7 bases to trimming and J lost 3 bases, with 20 bases between them. Germline lookup yields CDR1 SGHRS and CDR2 YFSETQ. The CDR3 loop reads CASPNLPHHLYEQYF. CDR3 DNA sequence: TGCGCCAGCCCCAACCTCCCACACCATCTCTACGAGCAGTACTTC.

The chain uses TRBV4-2 and TRBJ1-5; the D gene is possibly TRBD1 (5 bases). CDR1 is LGHNA and CDR2 is YNFKEQ in the germline V gene. This CDR3 region has 16 residues. V dropped 2 bases and J dropped 11 bases, with 22 bases sitting between them. CDR3 loop: CASSQPGKAQVVSQHF. The CDR3 coding sequence is TGTGCCAGCAGCCAACCAGGGAAGGCGCAAGTCGTGTCCCAGCATTTT.

The chain carries TRBV6-5 and TRBJ1-5; unclear D gene. V lost 4 bases and J lost 5, with 9 bases in between. The CDR3 consists of 13 residues. Germline assignment: CDR1 MNHEY and CDR2 SVGAGI. The CDR3 spells CASSFYQDQPQHF. The CDR3 DNA sequence: TGTGCCAGCAGTTTCTACCAGGATCAGCCCCAGCATTTT.

This rearrangement joins TRBV10-3 to TRBJ2-1; D is ambiguous. Trimming removed 0 bases from V and 6 bases from J, with 12 bases in between. Germline V gene lookup returns CDR1 ENHRY and CDR2 SYGVKD. CDR3 size: 15 residues. CDR3 amino acids: CAISESLVQLNEQFF. CDR3 nucleotide sequence: TGTGCCATCAGTGAGTCGCTCGTGCAACTCAATGAGCAGTTCTTC.

The chain employs TRBV11-2 and TRBJ1-4; 10 nucleotides align to TRBD1. CDR3 length equals 16 residues. The V segment lost 4 bases and the J segment 4 bases; nucleotides outside the gene matches: 6. Germline V gene lookup returns CDR1 SGHAT and CDR2 FQNNGV. The DNA for the CDR3 is TGTGCCAGCAGCTACAGCCGGGACAGGGGTAATGAAAAACTGTTTTTT. Amino acids: CASSYSRDRGNEKLFF.

Concerning this clone itself: At one boundary the junction diverges from the germline segment, which might be a read error. The genes are TRBV5-1 and TRBJ1-2, with 8 bases aligning to TRBD1. The CDR3 has 16 residues. Germline lookup yields CDR1 SGHRS and CDR2 YFSETQ. As DNA, the CDR3 is TGCGCCAGCAGCACCTCTTACAGGGGGGCAGAATATGGCTACCCCTTC. Encoded protein: CASSTSYRGAEYGYPF.

This rearrangement joins TRBV6-5 to TRBJ1-5; a weak D match, TRBD1 (5 bases). Germline V gene sequence: CDR1 MNHEY, CDR2 SVGAGI. V dropped 3 bases and J dropped 4 bases, with 13 bases sitting between them. This CDR3 is built from 15 residues. The DNA for the CDR3 is TGTGCCAGCAGTTATCGGGGGGTTGAGAATCAGCCCCAGCATTTT. This gives the protein CASSYRGVENQPQHF.

J is TRBJ2-7 and V is TRBV7-2, with D perhaps TRBD2 (6 bases). V was pared by 5 bases and J by 9 bases, with 14 bases between. From germline, CDR1 is SGHTA and CDR2 FQGNSA. This CDR3 region has 12 residues. The CDR3 region is CASSRKEGGQYF. CDR3 nucleotide sequence: TGTGCCAGCAGCCGGAAGGAGGGTGGGCAGTACTTC. The full variable domain, its missing parts supplied by reference TRBV7-2 and TRBJ2-7, is GAGVSQSPSNKVTEKGKDVELRCDPISGHTALYWYRQSLGQGLEFLIYFQGNSAPDKSGLPSDRFSAERTGGSVSTLTIQRTQQEDSAVYLCASSRKEGGQYFGPGTRLTVT.

The rearrangement joins TRBV7-2 to TRBJ2-2; 7 bases agree with TRBD2. The CDR3 totals 15 residues. The J segment lost 2 bases and the V segment lost 2 bases, leaving 2 bases of the junction unmatched. Germline assignment: CDR1 SGHTA and CDR2 FQGNSA. Here the CDR3 DNA reads TGTGCCAGCAGCTTACAGCGGGACAACACCGGGGAGCTGTTTTTT. It specifies CASSLQRDNTGELFF.

The rearrangement joins TRBV13 to TRBJ2-1, with 8 positions matching TRBD1. V lost 4 bases and J lost 6; bases outside the gene matches: 11. CDR1 is PRHDT, CDR2 FYEKMQ, per germline (reference sequence). This CDR3 is built from 16 residues. This chain's CDR3 is CASSSPGQGVFNEQFF. The CDR3 nucleotides are TGTGCCAGCAGCTCCCCCGGACAGGGTGTTTTCAATGAGCAGTTCTTC.

The chain couples TRBV5-1 to TRBJ1-2, with a tentative D call TRBD1 (6 bases). V shed 5 bases and J shed 3 bases, with 14 bases lying between them. The CDR3 loop spans 14 amino acids. Germline V gives CDR1 SGHRS, CDR2 YFSETQ. The CDR3 sequence: CASRPTGLYYGYTF. Here the CDR3 DNA reads TGCGCCAGCAGGCCCACAGGGTTGTACTATGGCTACACCTTC.